Below, one T cell receptor beta chain is given with its context. Its antigen is not identified. This entry belongs to a study of T cells expressing NK-cell markers. Study in general: Just one sequenced donor of eight was HCMV-seronegative, while seven were seropositive.

TCRdb re-analyzed the 5' RACE reads; it lists each CDR3 protein once, without DNA. The sample has about 550,000 distinct CDR3 sequences, and its top ten clones hold 3% to 4.5%. Broader study findings: Also leading the CD3+CD56-NKG2C+ fraction in a handful of donors were these clonotypes.

Per the germline V gene, CDR1 is SGHRS and CDR2 is YFSETQ. CDR3 length: 16 amino acids. This sequence was found in a man aged 18 to 29 in good health. Specimen: blood T cells: a sorted CD56 or NKG2C T cell subset, CD4+ or CD8+ T cells, or bulk PBMC T cells (not recorded which). This rearrangement joins TRBV5-1 to TRBJ2-3; the TCRdb call, TRBD2, lacks DNA for checking. CDR3 region: CASSYGSGSFADTQYF.